The rows below give T cell receptor beta chains drawn from one sample of a study of OX40 agonist ivuxolimab in advanced cancers. The data were produced by immunoSEQ multiplex PCR, yet TCRdb's version contains in-frame clones alone and is incomplete. This table has about 80,000 clones, roughly nine tenths appearing once. This specimen consisted of CD4+ or CD8+ T cells sorted from blood, obtained in a trial of the OX40 agonist ivuxolimab. The origin of the receptors is an adult with an advanced solid tumor such as melanoma, head and neck, liver or kidney cancer. The CDR3 runs from the conserved cysteine through the conserved F or W. Fields, in order: clone size, J gene, V gene, CDR3 protein. Rows may omit the clone size; those that give it use once, few, many or a size class.

.	TRBJ2-2	TRBV11-2	CASSRPNTGELFF
.	TRBJ1-4	TRBV5-1	CASSPAGANEKLFF
.	TRBJ1-3	TRBV4-1	CASSQDRVSSGNTIYF
.	TRBJ2-5	TRBV6-1	CASSGGETQYF
.	TRBJ1-2	TRBV9	CASSVAPDTSIYGYTF
.	TRBJ2-2	TRBV11-3	CASSQGWRGEHSTGELFF
.	TRBJ2-3	TRBV19	CASMLSILNTDTQYF
.	TRBJ1-2	TRBV30	CAWSVRGYGYTF
.	TRBJ1-2	TRBV28	CASSLLGSVGGYTF
.	TRBJ2-7	TRBV5-1	CASSLAGTTYEQYF
.	TRBJ2-7	TRBV27	CASSLTGISFYEQYF
.	TRBJ2-7	TRBV7-8	CASSLAQSYEQYF
.	TRBJ1-2	TRBV2	CAREQGAGYGYTF
.	TRBJ2-1	TRBV21-1	CASSIRDWGSYNEQFF
.	TRBJ2-7	TRBV2	CASSGVAGGEQYF
.	TRBJ1-2	TRBV13	CASSGGTANYGYTF
once	TRBJ2-7	TRBV7-8	CASSLGVGTQYEQYF
.	TRBJ1-4	TRBV6-1	CATLPPRGYAEKLFF
few	TRBJ2-3	TRBV5-1	CASRARGASTDTQYF
.	TRBJ1-1	TRBV2	CASSAGLNTEAFF
.	TRBJ2-3	TRBV28	CASSPLRASFTDTQYF
.	TRBJ2-6	TRBV19	CASTAVSGANVLTF
.	TRBJ2-7	TRBV9	CASGTGGTITYEQYF
.	TRBJ1-1	TRBV7-8	CASSLGFPTEAFF
.	TRBJ2-7	TRBV7-6	CASSLGSSSYEQYF
.	TRBJ2-1	TRBV30	CASSGTNYNEQFF